This T cell receptor (beta chain) was identified in a study of OX40 agonist ivuxolimab in advanced cancers. Study overall: People in dose escalation had one of these cancers: hepatocellular carcinoma, melanoma, renal cell or head and neck cancer. Study-wide results and caveats: More expanded clones were found, on average, in CD8+ than in CD4+ T cells. Nonresponders included some who also had low normalized T-cell clonal expansion.

The cohort excluded patients with autoimmune disease history or systemic immunosuppression. Per germline, CDR1 MNHEY and CDR2 SVGAGI. V was clipped by 6 bases and J by 8 bases, with 16 bases between them. The CDR3 loop spans 13 amino acids. The protocol was immunoSEQ multiplex PCR, while the TCRdb copy is restricted to in-frame clones and leaves out a portion. The sample holds some 54,000 clones, 77% seen once. On this clone itself: What it binds is not known.

The V gene is TRBV6-5, the J gene TRBJ1-2; D is unresolved. This specimen was CD4+ or CD8+ T cells sorted from blood, taken in a trial of the OX40 agonist ivuxolimab. The receptor comes from an adult with an advanced solid tumor such as melanoma, head and neck, liver or kidney cancer. The CDR3 sequence is CASRGVNSGGYTF. The CDR3 DNA reads as TGTGCCAGCAGGGGCGTTAACTCTGGGGGCTACACCTTC.